These T cell receptor beta chains were read from a single sample in a study of T cell responses to AZD1222 COVID-19 vaccine. Profiled with immunoSEQ multiplex PCR; TCRdb holds only in-frame clones, not every one. The table has over 150,000 clones, approximately 86% seen once. Sample: peripheral blood, taken 28 days after the second AZD1222 dose. The source of these receptors is an adult who received the AZD1222 COVID-19 vaccine. Both conserved end residues are part of each CDR3. D genes are given only for firm matches. Rows may omit the clone size; those that give it use once, few, many or a size class.

j_call d_call v_call clone_size cdr3_nt cdr3_aa
TRBJ1-2 TRBD1 TRBV24-1 NA TGTGCCACCAGTGAAGGGACAGCGAACTATGGCTACACCTTC CATSEGTANYGYTF
TRBJ1-3 TRBD1 TRBV28 NA TGTGCCAGCAGCATCCGGCACCTACAGGGGGGAAACACCATATATTTT CASSIRHLQGGNTIYF
TRBJ2-7 TRBD1 TRBV2 NA TGTGCCAGCAGTGTGGGGACAGGGGACGAGCAGTACTTC CASSVGTGDEQYF
TRBJ1-3 NA TRBV9 NA TGTGCCAGCAGCCCTAACGACAGGCGTCTATTTAGTAGCTCTGGAAACACCATATATTTT CASSPNDRRLFSSSGNTIYF
TRBJ2-1 NA TRBV5-1 NA TGCGCCAGCAGGGTGGGGACCTCCTACAATGAGCAGTTCTTC CASRVGTSYNEQFF
TRBJ2-1 NA TRBV4-1 NA TGCGCCAGCAGCCAAGATGCGGCCGCGGCCTATGAGCAGTTCTTC CASSQDAAAAYEQFF
TRBJ1-5 NA TRBV6-5 NA TGTGCCAGCAGTTCCGGGGCGGGGAGCAATCAGCCCCAGCATTTT CASSSGAGSNQPQHF
TRBJ1-2 TRBD1 TRBV19 NA TGTGCCAGTAGTATAACAGGGGGCGACTATGGCTACACCTTC CASSITGGDYGYTF
TRBJ2-2 NA TRBV19 once TGTGCCAGTAGTATAGATCAGGCAGACTCCGGGGAGCTGTTTTTT CASSIDQADSGELFF
TRBJ2-5 TRBD2 TRBV6-5 NA TGTGCCAGCAGTCTCGGGGGGGGGAGGGTAGAGACCCAGTACTTC CASSLGGGRVETQYF
TRBJ2-1 TRBD2 TRBV4-2 NA TGTGCCAGCAGCCAAGACCCGGGGGGGGCCCCCTACAATGAGCAGTTCTTC CASSQDPGGAPYNEQFF
TRBJ1-2 TRBD1 TRBV7-9 NA TGTGCCAGCAGCTTAGGGGACAGGGTACAGGGCTACACCTTC CASSLGDRVQGYTF
TRBJ1-2 NA TRBV28 NA TGTGCCAGCAGCCCTCCAGGGGCGGGAGGCTACACCTTC CASSPPGAGGYTF
TRBJ2-1 NA TRBV15 NA TGTGCCACCAGCAGAGGGAGACTAGACAATGAGCAGTTCTTC CATSRGRLDNEQFF
TRBJ1-2 NA TRBV6-1 NA TGTGCCAGCAGTGAAGCCGGGGACACCGTGGCCTTC CASSEAGDTVAF